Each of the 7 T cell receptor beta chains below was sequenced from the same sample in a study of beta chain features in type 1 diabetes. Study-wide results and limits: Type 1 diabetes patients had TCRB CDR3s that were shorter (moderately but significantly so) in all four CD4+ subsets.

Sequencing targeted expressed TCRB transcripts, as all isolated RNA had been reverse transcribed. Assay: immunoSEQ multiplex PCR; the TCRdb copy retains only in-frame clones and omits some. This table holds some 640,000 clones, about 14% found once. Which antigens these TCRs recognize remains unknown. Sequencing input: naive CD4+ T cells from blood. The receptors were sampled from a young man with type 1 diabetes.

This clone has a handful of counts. The CDR3 loop reads CASSFGTDSGNTIYF. CDR3 coding DNA: TGTGCCAGCAGCTTCGGGACGGACTCTGGAAACACCATATATTTT. The J gene is TRBJ1-3, the V gene TRBV5-4, with a weak D call TRBD1 (5 bases). The CDR3 consists of 15 residues. Germline CDR1 and CDR2: SGHNT and YYREEE (reference sequence). V was clipped by 2 bases and J by 0 bases, with 9 bases between them.

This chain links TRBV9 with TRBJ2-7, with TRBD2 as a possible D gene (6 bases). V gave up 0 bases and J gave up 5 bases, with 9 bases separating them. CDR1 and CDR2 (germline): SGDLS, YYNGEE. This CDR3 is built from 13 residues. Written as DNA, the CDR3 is TGTGCCAGCAGCGTAGATGCGGGAAACGAGCAGTACTTC. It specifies CASSVDAGNEQYF.

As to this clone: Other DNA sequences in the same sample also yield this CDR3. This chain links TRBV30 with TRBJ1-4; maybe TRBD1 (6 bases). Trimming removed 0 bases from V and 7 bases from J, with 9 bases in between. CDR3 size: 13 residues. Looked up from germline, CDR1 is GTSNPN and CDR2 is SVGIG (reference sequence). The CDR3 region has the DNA TGTGCCTGGAGTGTACAGGGCGCTGAAAAACTGTTTTTT. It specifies CAWSVQGAEKLFF.

The CDR3 DNA sequence: TGTGCCATCAGTGAGTCAGGGGCACCCGACACAGATACGCAGTATTTT. Translating it yields CAISESGAPDTDTQYF. The chain joins TRBV10-3 to TRBJ2-3; D may be TRBD1 (5 bases). This CDR3 is 16 amino acids long. In germline, CDR1 is ENHRY, CDR2 SYGVKD. V lost 0 bases to trimming and J lost 2 bases, with 12 bases between them.

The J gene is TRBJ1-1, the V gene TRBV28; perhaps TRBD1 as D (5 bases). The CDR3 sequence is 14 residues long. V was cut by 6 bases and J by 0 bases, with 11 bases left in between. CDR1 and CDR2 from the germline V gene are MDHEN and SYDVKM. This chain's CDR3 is CASSSQGLNTEAFF. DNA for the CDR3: TGTGCCAGCAGCTCCCAGGGTTTGAACACTGAAGCTTTCTTT.

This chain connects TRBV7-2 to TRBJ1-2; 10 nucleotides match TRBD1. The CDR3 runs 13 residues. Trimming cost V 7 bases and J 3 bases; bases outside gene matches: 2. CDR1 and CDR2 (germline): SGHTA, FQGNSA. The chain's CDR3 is CASTTGGDYGYTF. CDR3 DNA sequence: TGTGCCAGCACGACAGGGGGCGACTATGGCTACACCTTC.

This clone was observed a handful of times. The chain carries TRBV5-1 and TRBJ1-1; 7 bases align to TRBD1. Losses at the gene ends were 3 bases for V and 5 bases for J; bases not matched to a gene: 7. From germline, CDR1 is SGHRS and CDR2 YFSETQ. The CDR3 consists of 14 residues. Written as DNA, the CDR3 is TGCGCCAGCAGCTGGAAGGGGGCAGAGACTGAAGCTTTCTTT. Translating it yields CASSWKGAETEAFF.